This T cell receptor beta chain originates from a study of CD8+CD57+ T cells in acquired aplastic anemia. The germline gives CDR1 MNHNS, CDR2 SASEGT. The CDR3 sequence is 14 residues long. With 5 bases removed from V and 2 bases from J, the gap between germline ends came to 11 bases. Genomic DNA constituted the template upon which TCR beta VDJ and CDR3 profiling was performed. TCRdb fed the reads into MiXCR, producing one record per CDR3 protein. The sample carries about 220,000 distinct CDR3 sequences, approximately 35% recorded once. The rearrangement uses TRBV6-1 and TRBJ2-3, with TRBD1 as a possible D gene (5 bases). Sequencing was performed on sorted CD4+, CD8+, or CD8+CD57+ T cells (not recorded which) from PBMCs. This receptor was obtained from a human donor in good health, serving as a control. The CDR3 bases are TGTGCCAGCAGTCAGGGCCCCCTCACAGATACGCAGTATTTT. It translates to CASSQGPLTDTQYF.